The entry that follows covers one T cell receptor (beta chain) sequence. Antigen specificity is unknown. TCRdb's table, derived via immunoSEQ multiplex PCR, lists solely in-frame clones and lacks some. The sample has tens of thousands of clones; roughly 80% are singletons. This sample was taken from a study of T cells in localized non-small cell lung cancer. Whole-study findings and limits: Highest T cell clonality was seen in uninvolved adjacent lung, surpassing that measured in tumor. Across samples, adjacent lung featured a median roughly 62 of the top 100 tumor clones. Without multi-region sequencing, intratumor heterogeneity could not be excluded.

The germline gives CDR1 SGHTA, CDR2 FQGNSA. The CDR3 sequence is 13 residues long. The ends were cut back, 5 bases at V and 3 bases at J, with 10 bases in the middle. Sequenced material: peripheral blood, taken before any cancer treatment. The rearrangement links TRBV7-2 to TRBJ1-2; D is uncertain. The receptor's source is a female donor older than 55 with stage I lung adenocarcinoma. CDR3 nucleotide sequence: TGTGCCAGCAGCACGGGTAGTGACTATGGCTACACCTTC. The encoded protein is CASSTGSDYGYTF.